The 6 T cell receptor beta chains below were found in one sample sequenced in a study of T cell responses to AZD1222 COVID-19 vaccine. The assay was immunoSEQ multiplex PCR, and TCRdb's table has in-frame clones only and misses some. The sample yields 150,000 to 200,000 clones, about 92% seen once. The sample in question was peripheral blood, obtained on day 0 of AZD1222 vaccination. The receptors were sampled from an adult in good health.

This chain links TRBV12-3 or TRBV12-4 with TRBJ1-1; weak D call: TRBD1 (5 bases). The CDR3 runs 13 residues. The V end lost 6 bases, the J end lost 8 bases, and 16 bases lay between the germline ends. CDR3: CASSEDGGTEAFF. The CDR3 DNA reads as TGTGCCAGCAGCGAAGATGGAGGGACCGAAGCTTTCTTT.

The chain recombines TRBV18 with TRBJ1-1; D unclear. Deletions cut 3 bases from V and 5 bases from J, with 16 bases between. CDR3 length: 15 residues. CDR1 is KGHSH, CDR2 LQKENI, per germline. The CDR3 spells CASSPMTTVFTEAFF. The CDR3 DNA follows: TGTGCCAGCTCACCGATGACAACCGTGTTTACTGAAGCTTTCTTT.

CDR3 nucleotide sequence: TGTGCCAGCAGCTTAGTAGGAGGAGGGGATGAGCAGTTCTTC. It translates to CASSLVGGGDEQFF. The rearrangement links TRBV7-9 to TRBJ2-1, with TRBD2 as a possible D gene (6 bases). The ends were cut back, 1 base at V and 8 bases at J, with 12 bases in the middle. Looked up from germline, CDR1 is SEHNR and CDR2 is FQNEAQ (reference sequence). The CDR3 totals 14 residues.

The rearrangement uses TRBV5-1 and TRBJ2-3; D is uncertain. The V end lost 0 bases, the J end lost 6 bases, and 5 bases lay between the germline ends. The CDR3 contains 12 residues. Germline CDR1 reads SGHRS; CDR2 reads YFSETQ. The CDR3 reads CASSLARDTQYF. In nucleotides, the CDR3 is TGCGCCAGCAGCTTGGCAAGGGATACGCAGTATTTT.

The CDR3 protein is CASSLVEAGELFF. The CDR3 coding sequence is TGCGCCAGCAGCTTGGTGGAGGCCGGGGAGCTGTTTTTT. V is TRBV5-1 and J is TRBJ2-2; D might be TRBD2 (5 bases). The germline gives CDR1 SGHRS, CDR2 YFSETQ. V was clipped by 0 bases and J by 6 bases, with 6 bases between them. This CDR3 spans 13 amino acids.

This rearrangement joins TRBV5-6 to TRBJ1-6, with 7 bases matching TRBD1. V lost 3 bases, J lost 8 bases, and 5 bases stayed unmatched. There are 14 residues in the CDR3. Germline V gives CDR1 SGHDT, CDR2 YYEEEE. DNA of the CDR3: TGTGCCAGCAGCTCGACAGGGTTTTATTCACCCCTCCACTTT. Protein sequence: CASSSTGFYSPLHF.